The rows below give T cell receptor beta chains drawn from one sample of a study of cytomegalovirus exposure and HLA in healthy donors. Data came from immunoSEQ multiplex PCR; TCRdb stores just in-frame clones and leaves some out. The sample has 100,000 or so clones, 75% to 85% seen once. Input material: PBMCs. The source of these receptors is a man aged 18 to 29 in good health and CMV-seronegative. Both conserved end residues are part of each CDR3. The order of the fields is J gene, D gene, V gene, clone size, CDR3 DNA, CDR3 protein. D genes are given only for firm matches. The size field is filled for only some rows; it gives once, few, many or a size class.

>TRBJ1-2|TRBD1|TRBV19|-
TGTGCCAGTGGTCCTCCGGACAGGTTCTATGGCTACACCTTC
CASGPPDRFYGYTF
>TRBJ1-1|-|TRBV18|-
TGTGCCAGCTCACCACAGGGGACTCCTAGGAACACTGAAGCTTTCTTT
CASSPQGTPRNTEAFF
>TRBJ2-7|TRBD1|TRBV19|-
TGTGCCAGTAGCATCCCGGGGACAGTCTACGAGCAGTACTTC
CASSIPGTVYEQYF
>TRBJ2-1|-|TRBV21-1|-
TGTGCCAGCAGCAAAGCCGTTCCGGGAGACAATGAGCAGTTCTTC
CASSKAVPGDNEQFF
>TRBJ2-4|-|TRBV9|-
TGTGCCAGCAGCGCCCGCCTAGAGGGACTTAAAAACATTCAGTACTTC
CASSARLEGLKNIQYF
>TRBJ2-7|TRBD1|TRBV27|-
TGTGCCAGCAGTTTTCAGGGGGCAAGCTACGAGCAGTACTTC
CASSFQGASYEQYF
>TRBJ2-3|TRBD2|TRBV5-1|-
TGCGCCAGCAGCTTGGGGCTAGCGGGAGCAGATACGCAGTATTTT
CASSLGLAGADTQYF
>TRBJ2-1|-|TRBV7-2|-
TGTGCCAGCAGCTCATTCAATGAGCAGTTCTTC
CASSSFNEQFF
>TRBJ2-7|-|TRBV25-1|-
TGTGCCAGCAGTGAAGCGGGCCGCTACGAGCAGTACTTC
CASSEAGRYEQYF
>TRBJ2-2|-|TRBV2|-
TGTGCCAGCAGTGAGGGCGTGGCCCGTGGCGGGGAGCTGTTTTTT
CASSEGVARGGELFF
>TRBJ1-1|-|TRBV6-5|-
TGTGCCAGCAGAGGCCGGCAGGATGCCACTGAAGCTTTCTTT
CASRGRQDATEAFF
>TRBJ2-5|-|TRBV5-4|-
TGTGCCAGCAGCTGGCCTCCTAGAGAAGAGACCCAGTACTTC
CASSWPPREETQYF
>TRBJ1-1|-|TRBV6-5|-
TGTGCCAGCAGACCCACAGGTCTGAACACTGAAGCTTTCTTT
CASRPTGLNTEAFF
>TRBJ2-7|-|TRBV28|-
TGTGCCAGCACCTTAGGGCCCCCACAGGATGCTGACGAGCAGTACTTC
CASTLGPPQDADEQYF
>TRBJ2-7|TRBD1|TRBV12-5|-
TGTGCTAGCCGGGACAGTACCTACGAGCAGTACTTC
CASRDSTYEQYF
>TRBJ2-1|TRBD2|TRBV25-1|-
TGTGCCAGCCGACTAGCGGGGCCCTACAATGAGCAGTTCTTC
CASRLAGPYNEQFF
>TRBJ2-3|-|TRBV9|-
TGTGCCAGCAGCGTGGCTTCGGATACGCAGTATTTT
CASSVASDTQYF
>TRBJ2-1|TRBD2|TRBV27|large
TGTGCCAGCAGTACTCGGGATAGCGGGAGCTCCTACAATGAGCAGTTCTTC
CASSTRDSGSSYNEQFF
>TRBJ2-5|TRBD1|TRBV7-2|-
TGTGCCAGCTCTCGGGGACAGCCCCAAGAGACCCAGTACTTC
CASSRGQPQETQYF
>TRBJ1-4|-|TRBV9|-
TGTGCCAGCAGCGTAGCTCCCGCAGGGTACGAAAAACTGTTTTTT
CASSVAPAGYEKLFF
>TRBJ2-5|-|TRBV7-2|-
TGTGCCAGCAGCCCAGACGGGACACAAGAGACCCAGTACTTC
CASSPDGTQETQYF
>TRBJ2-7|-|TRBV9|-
TGTGCCAGCAGCGTAGTGGCCGATCACCCCAACTACGAGCAGTACTTC
CASSVVADHPNYEQYF
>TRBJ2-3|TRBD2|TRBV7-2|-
TGTGCCAGCAGCTTAGCTGGCGGGAGGGTAGATACGCAGTATTTT
CASSLAGGRVDTQYF
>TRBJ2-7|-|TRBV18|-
TGTGCCAGCTCACCGGCCCAAGCCTACGAGCAGTACTTC
CASSPAQAYEQYF
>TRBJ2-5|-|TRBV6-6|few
TGTGCCAGCAGTTACTCTTCAGGGAAAGAGACCCAGTACTTC
CASSYSSGKETQYF
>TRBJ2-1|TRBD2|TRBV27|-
TGTGCCAGCAGTCTCAGATTAGCGGGAGGTAAAAATGAGCAGTTCTTC
CASSLRLAGGKNEQFF
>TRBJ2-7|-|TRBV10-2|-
TGCGCCAGCAGTGAAGGTAACCCCGCGGGATACGAGCAGTACTTC
CASSEGNPAGYEQYF
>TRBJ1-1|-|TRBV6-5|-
TGTGCCAGCAGGCTATCCCGGAACACTGAAGCTTTCTTT
CASRLSRNTEAFF
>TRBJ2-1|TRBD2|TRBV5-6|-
TGTGCCAGCAGCTCCCCGACTAGCGGGAGGCTTAGCTCCTACAATGAGCAGTTCTTC
CASSSPTSGRLSSYNEQFF
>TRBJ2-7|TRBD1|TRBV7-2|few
TGCGCCAGCAGCCACTGGGACAGGGGGATCCACGCCCGGGGTGAGCAGTACTTC
CASSHWDRGIHARGEQYF